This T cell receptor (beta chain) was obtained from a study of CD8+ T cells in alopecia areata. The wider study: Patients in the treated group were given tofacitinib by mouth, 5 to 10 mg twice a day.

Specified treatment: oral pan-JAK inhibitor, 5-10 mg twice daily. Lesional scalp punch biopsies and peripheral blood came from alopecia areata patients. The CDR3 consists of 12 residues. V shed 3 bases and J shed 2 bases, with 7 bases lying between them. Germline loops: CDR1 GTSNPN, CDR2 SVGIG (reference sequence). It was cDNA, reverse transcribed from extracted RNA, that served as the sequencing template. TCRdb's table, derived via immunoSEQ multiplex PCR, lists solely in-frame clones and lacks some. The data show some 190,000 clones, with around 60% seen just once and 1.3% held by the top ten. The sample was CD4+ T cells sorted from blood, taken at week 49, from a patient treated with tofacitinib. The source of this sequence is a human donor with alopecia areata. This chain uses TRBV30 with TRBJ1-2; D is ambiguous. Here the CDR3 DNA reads TGTGCCTGGAGAGAGGACAACTATGGCTACACCTTC. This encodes CAWREDNYGYTF. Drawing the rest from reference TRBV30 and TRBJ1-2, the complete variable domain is SQTIHQWPATLVQPVGSPLSLECTVEGTSNPNLYWYRQAAGRGLQLLFYSVGIGQISSEVPQNLSASRPQDRQFILSSKKLLLSDSGFYLCAWREDNYGYTFGSGTRLTVV.